The TCR beta chain under discussion was sequenced for a study of identical twins. This clonotype was seen repeatedly, ten times or more. The V and J ends lost 5 bases and 6 bases respectively, with 11 bases between them. Germline loops: CDR1 DFQATT, CDR2 SNEGSKA (reference sequence). This CDR3 is built from 12 residues. Each CDR3 protein gets one entry after TCRdb re-called the 5' RACE reads with MiXCR. The sample includes some 250,000 distinct CDR3 sequences, 9.5% to 15% of them seen just once. This same sample was also taken into another study, of yellow fever vaccine responses in identical twins.

The clonotype comes from a woman younger than 30 in good health. This chain connects TRBV20-1 to TRBJ1-5, with D possibly TRBD1 on 6 matching bases. Sequencing was performed on memory (CD45RO+) T cells sorted from blood. The CDR3 DNA reads as TGCAGTGCTTTGGACAGCCGTCAGCCCCAGCATTTT. This gives the protein CSALDSRQPQHF.